The table lists the clone carrying this T cell receptor (beta chain) with a count of one. The authors carried out high-throughput sequencing of TCR beta. They applied it to CD8+ and CD4+ T cells obtained from blood. CD8+ and CD4+ T cells were negatively isolated; TEMRA cells were FACS-enriched. The sample comes from a study of CD8 T cells in Susac syndrome. The RNA, about 0.5 to 1 ug, was put through reverse transcription using random hexamers. A multiplex approach, immunoSEQ multiplex PCR, amplified TCR beta CDR3 across 54 Vbeta and 13 Jbeta. TCRdb passed the immunoSEQ multiplex PCR reads through MiXCR, listing each CDR3 protein once. The table has 200,000 to 250,000 distinct CDR3 sequences, nearly 97% seen once; the top ten hold roughly 0.1%. CDR1 is DFQATT and CDR2 is SNEGSKA in the germline V gene (reference sequence). The ends lost 5 bases at V and 1 base at J; junction bases unmatched: 4. The CDR3 runs to 14 residues.

The sequence was obtained from a human donor with multiple sclerosis. This sequence joins TRBV20-1 and TRBJ2-3; 9 bases fit TRBD2. The specimen was CD4+ T cells from PBMCs. The CDR3 spells CSAPRTSGTDTQYF. In nucleotides, the CDR3 is TGCAGTGCTCCTCGGACTAGCGGCACAGATACGCAGTATTTT.